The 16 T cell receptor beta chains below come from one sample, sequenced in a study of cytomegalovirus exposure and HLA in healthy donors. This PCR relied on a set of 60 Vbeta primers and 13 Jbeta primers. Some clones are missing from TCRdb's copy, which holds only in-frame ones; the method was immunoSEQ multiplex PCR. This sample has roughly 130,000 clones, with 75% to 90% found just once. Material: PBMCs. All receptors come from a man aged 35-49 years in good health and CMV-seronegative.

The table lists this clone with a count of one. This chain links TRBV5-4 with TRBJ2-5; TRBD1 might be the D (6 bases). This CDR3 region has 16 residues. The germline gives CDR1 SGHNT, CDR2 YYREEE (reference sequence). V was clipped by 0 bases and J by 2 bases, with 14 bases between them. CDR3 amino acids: CASSLDRVGMQETQYF. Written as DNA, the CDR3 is TGTGCCAGCAGCTTGGACAGGGTGGGGATGCAAGAGACCCAGTACTTC.

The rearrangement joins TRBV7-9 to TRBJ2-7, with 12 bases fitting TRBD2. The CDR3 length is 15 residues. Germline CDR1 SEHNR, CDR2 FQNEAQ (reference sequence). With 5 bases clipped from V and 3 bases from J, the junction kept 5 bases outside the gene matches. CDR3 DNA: TGTGCCAGCAGCCCCCCGACTAGCGGGGGCTACGAGCAGTACTTC. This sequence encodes CASSPPTSGGYEQYF.

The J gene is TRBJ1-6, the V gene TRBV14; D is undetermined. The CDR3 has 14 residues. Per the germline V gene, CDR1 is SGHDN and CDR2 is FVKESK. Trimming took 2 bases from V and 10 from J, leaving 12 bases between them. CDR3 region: CASSQSPRGSPLHF. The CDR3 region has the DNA TGTGCCAGCAGCCAATCCCCGCGGGGATCACCCCTCCACTTT.

The CDR3 DNA sequence: TGCGCCAGCACTGCGGGAGGGCCGGGGGAGACCCAGTACTTC. Translated: CASTAGGPGETQYF. The rearrangement links TRBV5-1 to TRBJ2-5; 9 nucleotides line up with TRBD2. The V and J ends lost 6 bases and 5 bases, in that order; junction bases with no gene match: 8. There are 14 residues in the CDR3. The germline CDR1 and CDR2 sequences are SGHRS and YFSETQ.

The CDR3 sequence is CASSSTGGGQETQYF. In DNA form, the CDR3 reads TGCGCCAGCAGCTCGACAGGGGGAGGCCAAGAGACCCAGTACTTC. V and J are TRBV5-1 and TRBJ2-5; TRBD1 matches at 9 bases. V lost 3 bases to trimming and J lost 1 base; unmatched junction nucleotides: 4. This CDR3 is 15 amino acids long. Germline V gene sequence: CDR1 SGHRS, CDR2 YFSETQ.

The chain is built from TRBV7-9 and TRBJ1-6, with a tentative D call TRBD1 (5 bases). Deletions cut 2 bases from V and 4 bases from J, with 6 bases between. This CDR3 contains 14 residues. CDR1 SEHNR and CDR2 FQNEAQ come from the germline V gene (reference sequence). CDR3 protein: CASSLPGYNSPLHF. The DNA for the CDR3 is TGTGCCAGCAGCTTACCAGGGTATAATTCACCCCTCCACTTT.

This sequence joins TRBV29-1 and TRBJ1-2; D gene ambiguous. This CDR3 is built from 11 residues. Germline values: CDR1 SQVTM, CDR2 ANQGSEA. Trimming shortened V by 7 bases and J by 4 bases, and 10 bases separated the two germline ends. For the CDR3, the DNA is TGCAGCGCTGCTACGCCCTATGGCTACACCTTC. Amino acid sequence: CSAATPYGYTF.

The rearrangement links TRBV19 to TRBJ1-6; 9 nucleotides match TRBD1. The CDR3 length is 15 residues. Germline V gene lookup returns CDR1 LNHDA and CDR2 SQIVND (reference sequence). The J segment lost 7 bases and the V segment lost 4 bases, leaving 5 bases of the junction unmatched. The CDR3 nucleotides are TGTGCCAGTAGTACTGGCGGGACAGGGAATTCACCCCTCCACTTT. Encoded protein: CASSTGGTGNSPLHF.

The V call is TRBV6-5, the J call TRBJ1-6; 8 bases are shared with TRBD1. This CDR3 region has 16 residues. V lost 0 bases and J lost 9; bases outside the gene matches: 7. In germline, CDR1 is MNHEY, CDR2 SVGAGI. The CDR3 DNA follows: TGTGCCAGCAGTTACTCGACAGGGGAGGTTTTTTCACCCCTCCACTTT. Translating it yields CASSYSTGEVFSPLHF.

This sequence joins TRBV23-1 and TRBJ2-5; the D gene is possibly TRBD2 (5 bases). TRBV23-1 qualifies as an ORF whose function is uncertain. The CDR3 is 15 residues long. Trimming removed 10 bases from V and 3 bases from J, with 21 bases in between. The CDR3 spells CATQWRKRGKETQYF. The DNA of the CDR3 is TGCGCCACCCAATGGAGGAAACGGGGAAAAGAGACCCAGTACTTC.

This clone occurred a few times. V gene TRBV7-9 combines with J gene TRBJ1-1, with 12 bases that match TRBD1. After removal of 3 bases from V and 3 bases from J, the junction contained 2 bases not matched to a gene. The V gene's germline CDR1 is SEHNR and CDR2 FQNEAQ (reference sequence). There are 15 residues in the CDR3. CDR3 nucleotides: TGTGCCAGCAGCTTGGGACAGGGGGCGGACACTGAAGCTTTCTTT. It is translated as CASSLGQGADTEAFF.

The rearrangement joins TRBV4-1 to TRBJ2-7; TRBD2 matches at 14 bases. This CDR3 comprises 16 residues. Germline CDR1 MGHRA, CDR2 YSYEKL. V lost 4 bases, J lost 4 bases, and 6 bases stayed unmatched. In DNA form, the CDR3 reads TGCGCCAGCAGCCGCGGGACTAGCGGGGGATCTTACGAGCAGTACTTC. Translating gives CASSRGTSGGSYEQYF.

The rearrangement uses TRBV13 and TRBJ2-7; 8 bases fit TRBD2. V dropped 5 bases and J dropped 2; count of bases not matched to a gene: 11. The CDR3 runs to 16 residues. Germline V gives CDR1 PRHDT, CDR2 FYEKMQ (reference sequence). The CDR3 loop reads CASSTTTSGPPYEQYF. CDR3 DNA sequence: TGTGCCAGCAGCACTACAACTAGCGGCCCACCCTACGAGCAGTACTTC.

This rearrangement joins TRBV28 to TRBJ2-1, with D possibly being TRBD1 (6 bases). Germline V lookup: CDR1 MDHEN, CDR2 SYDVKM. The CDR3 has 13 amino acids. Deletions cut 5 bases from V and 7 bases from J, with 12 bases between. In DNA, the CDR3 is TGTGCCAGCAGTACTAGACAGGAGAATGAGCAGTTCTTC. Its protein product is CASSTRQENEQFF. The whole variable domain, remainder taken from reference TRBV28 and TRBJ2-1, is DVKVTQSSRYLVKRTGEKVFLECVQDMDHENMFWYRQDPGLGLRLIYFSYDVKMKEKGDIPEGYSVSREKKERFSLILESASTNQTSMYLCASSTRQENEQFFGPGTRLTVL.

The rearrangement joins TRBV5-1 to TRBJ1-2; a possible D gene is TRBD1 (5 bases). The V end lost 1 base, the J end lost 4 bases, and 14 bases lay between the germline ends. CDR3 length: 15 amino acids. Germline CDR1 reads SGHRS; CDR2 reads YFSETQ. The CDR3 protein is CASSLSSGGSYGYTF. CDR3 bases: TGCGCCAGCAGCTTGTCCTCCGGGGGTTCCTATGGCTACACCTTC.

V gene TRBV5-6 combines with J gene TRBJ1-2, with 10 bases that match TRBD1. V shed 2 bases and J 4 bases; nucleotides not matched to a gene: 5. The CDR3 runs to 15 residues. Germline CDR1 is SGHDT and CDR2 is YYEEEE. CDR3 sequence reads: CASSFGQGGLYGYTF. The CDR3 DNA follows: TGTGCCAGCAGCTTTGGACAGGGGGGGCTCTATGGCTACACCTTC.